Each of the 23 T cell receptor beta chains below was sequenced from the same sample in a study of cytomegalovirus exposure and HLA in healthy donors. In the PCR, 60 Vbeta and 13 Jbeta primers were used. TCRdb's copy holds only in-frame clones and misses some; the assay was immunoSEQ multiplex PCR. The sample holds some 190,000 clones, over 70% seen once. Sequencing input: PBMCs. Receptors were obtained from a man aged 25 to 45 in good health and CMV-seronegative.

The rearrangement joins TRBV19 to TRBJ2-7; maybe TRBD1 (6 bases). The CDR3 consists of 11 residues. Germline lookup yields CDR1 LNHDA and CDR2 SQIVND (reference sequence). With 9 bases removed from V and 1 base from J, the gap between germline ends came to 7 bases. CDR3 region: CASGQSYEQYF. The CDR3 nucleotides are TGTGCCAGCGGACAGTCCTACGAGCAGTACTTC.

The chain uses TRBV5-6 and TRBJ1-5, with unresolved D. V was clipped by 2 bases and J by 3 bases, with 12 bases between them. Looked up from germline, CDR1 is SGHDT and CDR2 is YYEEEE. The CDR3 covers 15 residues. The CDR3 bases are TGTGCCAGCAGCTTTTTTATTCAGGCCAATCAGCCCCAGCATTTT. Its translation is CASSFFIQANQPQHF.

CDR3 bases: TGTGCCAGCAGACCCTACAGGGGGTCCGAGCAGTACTTC. Its protein is CASRPYRGSEQYF. The chain recombines TRBV6-6 with TRBJ2-7; 8 nucleotides match TRBD1. V lost 6 bases to trimming and J lost 6 bases; unmatched junction nucleotides: 7. This CDR3 has 13 residues. CDR1 is MNHNY, CDR2 SVGAGI, per germline (reference sequence).

The chain has TRBV7-9 and TRBJ2-7, with D perhaps TRBD2 (7 bases). CDR1 is SEHNR, CDR2 FQNEAQ, per germline (reference sequence). The length of the CDR3 is 13 residues. Trimming cost V 6 bases and J 6 bases, with 15 bases left between them. DNA of the CDR3: TGTGCCAGCAGGAGGGGGGGGATAGGCGAGCAGTACTTC. Translation: CASRRGGIGEQYF.

The chain joins TRBV10-2 to TRBJ2-7; TRBD1 might be the D (6 bases). There are 12 residues in the CDR3. Germline loops: CDR1 WSHSY, CDR2 SAAADI. Trimming shortened V by 7 bases and J by 5 bases, and 12 bases separated the two germline ends. The CDR3 spells CASKQGSNEQYF. CDR3 nucleotide sequence: TGCGCCAGCAAACAGGGAAGCAACGAGCAGTACTTC.

The chain recombines TRBV27 with TRBJ2-6; 8 positions agree with TRBD1. The CDR3 sequence is 18 residues long. Losses at the gene ends were 5 bases for V and 4 bases for J; bases not matched to a gene: 13. Germline CDR1 MNHEY, CDR2 SMNVEV (reference sequence). This chain's CDR3 is CASSPYTPGGLGANVLTF. The CDR3 DNA reads TGTGCCAGCAGTCCATATACACCAGGGGGCCTGGGGGCCAACGTCCTGACTTTC. Together with reference TRBV27 and TRBJ2-6, the CDR3 gives the full variable domain: EAQVTQNPRYLITVTGKKLTVTCSQNMNHEYMSWYRQDPGLGLRQIYYSMNVEVTDKGDVPEGYKVSRKEKRNFPLILESPSPNQTSLYFCASSPYTPGGLGANVLTFGAGSRLTVL.

This chain's CDR3 is CASSPSLRGNTEAFF. CDR3 bases: TGTGCCAGCTCCCCTTCCCTCAGGGGAAACACTGAAGCTTTCTTT. The chain carries TRBV18 and TRBJ1-1; possible D gene TRBD1, 6 bases. Deletions cut 6 bases from V and 2 bases from J, with 16 bases between. The germline CDR1 and CDR2 sequences are KGHSH and LQKENI. This CDR3 spans 15 amino acids.

This sequence joins TRBV19 and TRBJ2-7; D might be TRBD1 (6 bases). With 7 bases removed from V and 0 bases from J, the gap between germline ends came to 13 bases. The CDR3 runs to 14 residues. In germline, CDR1 is LNHDA, CDR2 SQIVND (reference sequence). CDR3 sequence: CASKETGISYEQYF. Here the CDR3 DNA reads TGTGCCAGTAAGGAGACAGGTATCTCCTACGAGCAGTACTTC.

The table lists this clone with a few counts. This chain joins TRBV6-4 and TRBJ2-1, with TRBD2 identical over 10 bases. This CDR3 spans 14 amino acids. CDR1 is MRHNA, CDR2 SNTAGT, per germline. V gave up 2 bases and J gave up 6 bases; unmatched junction bases: 1. The CDR3 is CASSDSGGANEQFF. For the CDR3, the DNA is TGTGCCAGCAGTGACAGCGGGGGGGCCAATGAGCAGTTCTTC.

The gene calls are TRBV7-2 and TRBJ1-1; no firm D call. The CDR3 covers 15 residues. The germline V gene has CDR1 SGHTA and CDR2 FQGNSA. V dropped 0 bases and J dropped 0 bases, with 8 bases sitting between them. CDR3 coding DNA: TGTGCCAGCAGCTTAGCGCACCTAATGAACACTGAAGCTTTCTTT. Encoded protein: CASSLAHLMNTEAFF.

This chain joins TRBV18 and TRBJ1-2; 7 bases align to TRBD1. Germline assignment: CDR1 KGHSH and CDR2 LQKENI. The CDR3 extends over 17 amino acids. Trimming cost V 0 bases and J 7 bases; bases outside gene matches: 14. CDR3 DNA sequence: TGTGCCAGCTCACCACCGCCTTCGACAGGGACCATAGCTGGCTACACCTTC. Translated, it gives CASSPPPSTGTIAGYTF.

This rearrangement joins TRBV7-2 to TRBJ2-7; 10 nucleotides agree with TRBD1. J gave up 4 bases and V 5 bases, and 8 bases lay outside the gene matches. CDR3 size: 15 residues. CDR1 and CDR2 from the germline V gene are SGHTA and FQGNSA. CDR3 region: CASSDRQGARYEQYF. CDR3 nucleotide sequence: TGTGCCAGCAGCGACCGACAGGGGGCTAGGTACGAGCAGTACTTC.

This clone was observed a few times. V is TRBV28 and J is TRBJ1-1; tentative D call: TRBD1 (6 bases). V lost 5 bases to trimming and J lost 4 bases, with 8 bases between them. The length of the CDR3 is 12 residues. Germline V gene sequence: CDR1 MDHEN, CDR2 SYDVKM. CDR3 nucleotides: TGTGCCAGCAGTACAGGGTTCACTGAAGCTTTCTTT. This sequence encodes CASSTGFTEAFF.

This clone was found a few times. J is TRBJ2-1 and V is TRBV6-5; D uncertain. This CDR3 is 12 amino acids long. CDR1 is MNHEY and CDR2 is SVGAGI in the germline V gene. The V end lost 4 bases, the J end lost 7 bases, and 8 bases lay between the germline ends. CDR3 DNA: TGTGCCAGCAGTTCATTTCGGAATGAGCAGTTCTTC. Amino acids: CASSSFRNEQFF.

As to this clone: At one end the junction does not follow the germline gene, possibly because of a read error. V is TRBV15 and J is TRBJ2-4; perhaps TRBD2 as D (6 bases). The CDR3 sequence is 15 residues long. Germline loops: CDR1 LNHNV, CDR2 YYDKDF (reference sequence). DNA of the CDR3: TGTGCCACCAGCAGACCGGGGGTAGCCAAAAACAGTCAGTACTTC. Translating it yields CATSRPGVAKNSQYF.

V usage is TRBV19 and J usage is TRBJ1-2; 12 bases map to TRBD1. The germline V gene encodes CDR1 LNHDA and CDR2 SQIVND (reference sequence). The CDR3 runs to 16 residues. V lost 5 bases, J lost 4 bases, and 8 bases stayed unmatched. The chain's CDR3 is CASSRDRGLLVYGYTF. The CDR3 region has the DNA TGTGCCAGTAGTCGGGACAGGGGGCTGTTGGTCTATGGCTACACCTTC.

The V call is TRBV10-1, the J call TRBJ1-2; weak D call: TRBD1 (5 bases). This CDR3 comprises 15 residues. From germline, CDR1 is WNHNN and CDR2 SYGVQD (reference sequence). Trimming stripped 6 bases from V and 0 bases from J, with 14 bases between. The CDR3 is CASRPWTPTNYGYTF. CDR3 coding DNA: TGCGCCAGCAGACCCTGGACACCGACTAACTATGGCTACACCTTC.

V and J are TRBV10-1 and TRBJ2-7; 8 nucleotides line up with TRBD1. Germline V CDR1 and CDR2: WNHNN, SYGVQD (reference sequence). This CDR3 is built from 12 residues. Trimming cost V 9 bases and J 5 bases; bases outside gene matches: 6. CDR3 sequence (DNA): TGCGCCAGGAGGACAGGGTTTGACGAGCAGTACTTC. It encodes CARRTGFDEQYF.

The V and J genes are TRBV4-2 and TRBJ1-5; D might be TRBD1 (5 bases). The germline CDR1 and CDR2 sequences are LGHNA and YNFKEQ. The CDR3 loop spans 16 amino acids. Between the trimmed V and J ends, which lost 0 bases and 2 bases, there was a span of 11 bases. The CDR3 here is CASSQDLRGGNQPQHF. DNA for the CDR3: TGTGCCAGCAGCCAAGATCTCCGGGGGGGCAATCAGCCCCAGCATTTT.

This chain connects TRBV2 to TRBJ1-5; D remains unclear. Trimming cost V 6 bases and J 6 bases, with 18 bases left between them. This CDR3 spans 15 amino acids. From germline, CDR1 is SNHLY and CDR2 FYNNEI. The CDR3 reads CASSEFRGSGQPQHF. CDR3 nucleotides: TGTGCCAGCAGCGAATTCCGGGGTTCGGGTCAGCCCCAGCATTTT.

CDR3 sequence: CASSFGVSGPQHF. CDR3 DNA sequence: TGTGCCAGCAGTTTTGGCGTTTCGGGGCCCCAGCATTTT. J is TRBJ1-5 and V is TRBV27; D remains ambiguous. The CDR3 consists of 13 residues. Trimming took 3 bases from V and 9 from J, leaving 12 bases between them. Germline loops: CDR1 MNHEY, CDR2 SMNVEV (reference sequence).

The chain carries TRBV7-9 and TRBJ2-1, with 7 bases aligning to TRBD1. Germline CDR1 is SEHNR and CDR2 is FQNEAQ (reference sequence). The trim removed 2 bases at V and 16 bases at J, leaving 20 bases unmatched. The CDR3 extends over 16 amino acids. As DNA, the CDR3 is TGTGCCAGCAGCTTAAATCTACGGTCGGGACAGCAGGTCCCTTTCTTC. It encodes CASSLNLRSGQQVPFF.

The chain uses TRBV7-6 and TRBJ2-1, with TRBD2 matching 11 bases. Looked up from germline, CDR1 is SGHVS and CDR2 is FNYEAQ. The CDR3 runs to 14 residues. The trim removed 8 bases at V and 4 bases at J, leaving 4 bases unmatched. The CDR3 DNA reads TGTGCCAGCCGACTAGCGGGGATATACAATGAGCAGTTCTTC. Amino acids: CASRLAGIYNEQFF.